The 20 T cell receptor beta chains in this list originate from one sample, sequenced in a study of cytomegalovirus exposure and HLA in healthy donors. The PCR contained 60 Vbeta and 13 Jbeta primers. Libraries were prepared by immunoSEQ multiplex PCR; TCRdb keeps only in-frame clonotypes and omits some of them. The sample lists 87,000 or so clones; approximately 7.7% were seen once. The specimen was PBMCs. The receptors stem from a man aged 50-60 years in good health and CMV-seronegative.

The rearrangement uses TRBV5-4 and TRBJ2-4, with a weak D call TRBD1 (7 bases). The ends were cut back, 0 bases at V and 2 bases at J, with 15 bases in the middle. The V gene's germline CDR1 is SGHNT and CDR2 YYREEE (reference sequence). This CDR3 is 17 amino acids long. CDR3 sequence reads: CASSLAGGWGSKNIQYF. In DNA form, the CDR3 reads TGTGCCAGCAGCTTGGCAGGGGGGTGGGGTTCCAAAAACATTCAGTACTTC.

The J gene is TRBJ2-3, the V gene TRBV14; 11 nucleotides agree with TRBD2. The germline V gene has CDR1 SGHDN and CDR2 FVKESK. The V and J ends lost 4 bases and 4 bases, in that order; junction bases with no gene match: 7. CDR3 length: 16 amino acids. This CDR3 reads CASSRLLAGASDTQYF. CDR3 nucleotides: TGTGCCAGCAGCCGTCTACTAGCGGGGGCCTCAGATACGCAGTATTTT.

This clone was counted between two and nine times. Other DNA sequences from this sample encode an identical CDR3 as well. The chain couples TRBV5-1 to TRBJ1-6, with 8 bases matching TRBD1. Germline values: CDR1 SGHRS, CDR2 YFSETQ. The CDR3 sequence is 14 residues long. V shed 4 bases, J shed 5 bases, and the junction held 2 bases outside the gene matches. The CDR3 nucleotides read TGCGCCAGCAGCGCGGGACAGGATAATTCACCCCTCCACTTT. This sequence encodes CASSAGQDNSPLHF.

This clone was counted only a few times. This rearrangement joins TRBV27 to TRBJ1-5, with a possible D match to TRBD1 (6 bases). Germline V CDR1 and CDR2: MNHEY, SMNVEV (reference sequence). The germline V and J ends were trimmed by 5 bases and 4 bases, with 9 bases remaining between them. The CDR3 is 13 amino acids. CDR3 in DNA: TGTGCCAGCAGTCATCAGGGGAATCAGCCCCAGCATTTT. This sequence encodes CASSHQGNQPQHF.

A few counts support this clone. Here the CDR3 reads CASSIGDRESTDTQYF. The DNA of the CDR3 is TGCGCCAGCAGCATTGGGGACAGGGAGAGCACAGATACGCAGTATTTT. The chain employs TRBV5-1 and TRBJ2-3; the match to TRBD1 covers 9 bases. There are 16 residues in the CDR3. V gave up 4 bases and J gave up 0 bases; unmatched junction bases: 6. Germline V CDR1 and CDR2: SGHRS, YFSETQ. The variable domain in full, completed from reference TRBV5-1 and TRBJ2-3, reads KAGVTQTPRYLIKTRGQQVTLSCSPISGHRSVSWYQQTPGQGLQFLFEYFSETQRNKGNFPGRFSGRQFSNSRSEMNVSTLELGDSALYLCASSIGDRESTDTQYFGPGTRLTVL.

The rearrangement joins TRBV5-1 to TRBJ1-4, with D hard to call. This CDR3 spans 15 amino acids. From germline, CDR1 is SGHRS and CDR2 YFSETQ. Trimming left V 4 bases short and J 4 bases short, with 14 bases between. The CDR3 region is CASSKGSTNNEKLFF. The CDR3 DNA reads as TGCGCCAGCAGCAAAGGCTCCACTAATAATGAAAAACTGTTTTTT.

CDR3 loop: CASSLVVTTGELFF. The CDR3 nucleotides are TGTGCCAGCAGCTTAGTAGTTACCACCGGGGAGCTGTTTTTT. The chain carries TRBV7-2 and TRBJ2-2; D is undetermined. The CDR3 contains 14 residues. The germline V gene encodes CDR1 SGHTA and CDR2 FQGNSA. V lost 1 base and J lost 4, with 7 bases in between.

The chain uses TRBV15 and TRBJ2-5; possible D gene TRBD1, 6 bases. CDR3 size: 16 residues. Looked up from germline, CDR1 is LNHNV and CDR2 is YYDKDF (reference sequence). V was shortened by 0 bases and J by 4 bases, with 15 bases between the two germline ends. CDR3 region: CATSRDWDTLGETQYF. CDR3 DNA: TGTGCCACCAGCAGAGATTGGGACACCCTCGGAGAGACCCAGTACTTC.

CDR3 bases: TGTGCCAGCAGATACAGGGCTAATCAGCCCCAGCATTTT. Protein sequence: CASRYRANQPQHF. The chain links TRBV28 to TRBJ1-5; D may be TRBD1 (6 bases). The CDR3 is made up of 13 amino acids. Trimming removed 6 bases at V and 4 bases at J, with 10 bases between. CDR1 is MDHEN, CDR2 SYDVKM, per germline.

This clone was observed a handful of times. The chain employs TRBV7-9 and TRBJ2-5, with 9 bases identical to TRBD2. CDR3 length: 15 amino acids. Germline loops: CDR1 SEHNR, CDR2 FQNEAQ (reference sequence). With V trimmed by 5 bases and J by 4 bases, 8 bases remained unmatched. CDR3 nucleotide sequence: TGTGCCAGCAGCACTGCCATGACTAGCGGAGAGACCCAGTACTTC. This codes for CASSTAMTSGETQYF.

The chain uses TRBV5-4 and TRBJ2-1, with D possibly being TRBD2 (6 bases). The CDR3 length is 14 residues. Trimming left V 2 bases short and J 3 bases short, with 9 bases between. CDR1 is SGHNT and CDR2 is YYREEE in the germline V gene (reference sequence). This chain's CDR3 is CASSLAGVYNEQFF. CDR3 in DNA: TGTGCCAGCAGCTTAGCGGGCGTCTACAATGAGCAGTTCTTC.

This clone was seen more than once but under ten times. The CDR3 spells CAWTRSGATNEKLFF. DNA of the CDR3: TGTGCCTGGACCCGCTCCGGGGCAACTAATGAAAAACTGTTTTTT. The gene calls are TRBV30 and TRBJ1-4, with D unresolved. CDR3 length: 15 amino acids. V lost 4 bases and J lost 0, with 12 bases in between. CDR1 GTSNPN and CDR2 SVGIG come from the germline V gene (reference sequence).

This sequence joins TRBV7-6 and TRBJ2-2, with D maybe TRBD2 (5 bases). This CDR3 has 16 amino acids. CDR1 and CDR2 (germline): SGHVS, FNYEAQ. V lost 1 base, J lost 7 bases, and 16 bases lay in between. As DNA, the CDR3 is TGTGCCAGCAGCTTAGGACCAGCGGCGATCGGCGGGGAGCTGTTTTTT. This encodes CASSLGPAAIGGELFF.

This clone was recorded a few times. The CDR3: CASSRTGTSQPQHF. The CDR3 nucleotides are TGTGCCAGCAGCCGCACAGGGACATCTCAGCCCCAGCATTTT. The chain has TRBV7-2 and TRBJ1-5; perhaps TRBD1 as D (6 bases). V lost 5 bases and J lost 6, with 14 bases in between. The germline gives CDR1 SGHTA, CDR2 FQGNSA. CDR3 length: 14 amino acids.

CDR3 amino acids: CASSQQRDRHNEKLFF. In nucleotides, the CDR3 is TGTGCCAGCAGCCAACAACGGGATAGACATAATGAAAAACTGTTTTTT. The V call is TRBV4-2, the J call TRBJ1-4; no clear D gene. Germline V gene sequence: CDR1 LGHNA, CDR2 YNFKEQ. The CDR3 contains 16 residues. Trimming left V 2 bases short and J 4 bases short, with 14 bases between.

The V and J genes are TRBV10-2 and TRBJ2-3; D is ambiguous. The CDR3 length is 12 residues. Trimming shortened V by 8 bases and J by 2 bases, and 8 bases separated the two germline ends. Germline CDR1 and CDR2: WSHSY and SAAADI. In DNA, the CDR3 is TGCGCCAGCTCCCGAGTCACAGATACGCAGTATTTT. Its protein is CASSRVTDTQYF.

This clone was counted only a few times. As DNA, the CDR3 is TGTGCCAGCAGTTTAGGGCTAGCGGGCACCGGGGAGCTGTTTTTT. Its translation is CASSLGLAGTGELFF. This chain joins TRBV28 and TRBJ2-2; 8 bases are shared with TRBD2. V lost 2 bases and J lost 4; bases outside the gene matches: 3. Germline-derived CDR1 and CDR2 are MDHEN and SYDVKM. CDR3 length: 15 residues.

The chain carries TRBV14 and TRBJ2-2; 15 positions match TRBD2. Germline values: CDR1 SGHDN, CDR2 FVKESK. J was trimmed by 7 bases and V by 0 bases; bases with no gene match: 15. This CDR3 contains 21 residues. CDR3 DNA sequence: TGTGCCAGCAGCCAAGATCACGGGACTAGCGGGGGGTGGGAACGGAACGGGGAGCTGTTTTTT. Amino acid sequence: CASSQDHGTSGGWERNGELFF. The full variable domain, rest sourced from reference TRBV14 and TRBJ2-2, is EAGVTQFPSHSVIEKGQTVTLRCDPISGHDNLYWYRRVMGKEIKFLLHFVKESKQDESGMPNNRFLAERTGGTYSTLKVQPAELEDSGVYFCASSQDHGTSGGWERNGELFFGEGSRLTVL.

This clone was found a few times. The chain is built from TRBV19 and TRBJ1-5; D is unclear. Germline loops: CDR1 LNHDA, CDR2 SQIVND (reference sequence). The CDR3 spans 16 residues. The V end was cut by 5 bases, the J end by 1 base, with 15 bases between. The CDR3 spells CASSLPASQSNQPQHF. The CDR3 DNA sequence: TGTGCCAGTAGTCTTCCCGCTAGTCAGAGCAATCAGCCCCAGCATTTT.

This chain connects TRBV11-2 to TRBJ1-1, with D maybe TRBD1 (6 bases). The germline gives CDR1 SGHAT, CDR2 FQNNGV. The CDR3 is 14 amino acids. The V end was cut by 5 bases, the J end by 0 bases, with 10 bases between. The CDR3 here is CASSPDRLNTEAFF. CDR3 DNA sequence: TGTGCCAGCAGCCCGGACAGATTGAACACTGAAGCTTTCTTT.